This is a list of T cell receptor beta chains from one sample in a study of CD8 T cells in ankylosing spondylitis. MiXCR, run by TCRdb on the 5' RACE reads, gives a single entry per CDR3 protein. The sample consists of 250,000 to 350,000 distinct CDR3 sequences, less than 9.5% of them appearing once. Specimen: blood, either unsorted or a sorted T cell fraction (not recorded which). These receptors were collected from a male donor with ankylosing spondylitis. The CDR3 runs from the conserved cysteine through the conserved F or W. Each record gives: D gene, J gene, V gene, clone size, CDR3 protein, CDR3 DNA. D genes are given only for firm matches. The size entry is marked missing in some rows and otherwise reads once, few, many or a size class.

>NA|TRBJ2-1|TRBV7-8|many
CASSLFGEQFF
TGTGCCAGCAGCTTATTTGGTGAGCAGTTCTTC
>TRBD1|TRBJ2-7|TRBV10-3|NA
CAISDDPPDRVGGLQYF
TGTGCCATCAGTGACGACCCACCGGACAGGGTTGGGGGTTTGCAGTACTTC
>NA|TRBJ2-3|TRBV2|NA
CASSETLSTDTQYF
TGTGCCAGCAGTGAGACCCTAAGCACAGATACGCAGTATTTT
>TRBD2|TRBJ2-1|TRBV20-1|NA
CGEDGGILAGGGAHNEQFF
TGCGGTGAGGATGGGGGCATACTAGCGGGAGGCGGGGCCCACAATGAGCAGTTCTTC
>NA|TRBJ2-3|TRBV9|few
CASSSRGELVADTQYF
TGTGCCAGCAGCTCCCGCGGAGAGCTCGTGGCAGATACGCAGTATTTT
>NA|TRBJ1-3|TRBV5-1|NA
CASSLDPASTGNTIYF
TGCGCCAGCAGCTTGGATCCAGCTTCAACCGGAAACACCATATATTTT
>TRBD2|TRBJ2-5|TRBV7-3|NA
CASSFQPTSGRGETQYF
TGTGCCAGCAGCTTCCAGCCAACTAGCGGGAGGGGAGAGACCCAGTACTTC
>TRBD1|TRBJ1-5|TRBV4-1|many
CASSPRPYRGQNQPQHF
TGCGCCAGCAGCCCACGACCTTACAGGGGGCAAAATCAGCCCCAGCATTTT
>TRBD2|TRBJ2-2|TRBV27|NA
CASNQGLAGSGELFF
TGTGCCAGCAATCAGGGACTAGCGGGATCCGGGGAGCTGTTTTTT
>NA|TRBJ1-5|TRBV20-1|few
CSASWGSQPQHF
TGCAGTGCTAGTTGGGGGAGTCAGCCCCAGCATTTT